Following are 4 T cell receptor beta chains from one sample sequenced in a study of beta chain features in type 1 diabetes. cDNA synthesis used the whole RNA isolate, giving expressed TCRB sequences. Sequenced by immunoSEQ multiplex PCR; TCRdb stores in-frame clones only, minus some. The sample has roughly 400,000 clones, approximately 16% seen once. Sequenced material: naive CD4+ T cells from blood. Every receptor here comes from a young woman in good health.

This clone was found a few times. The chain carries TRBV28 and TRBJ2-3, with 9 bases aligning to TRBD2. CDR3 length equals 17 residues. Germline V CDR1 and CDR2: MDHEN, SYDVKM. J lost 2 bases, V lost 4 bases, and 10 bases had no gene match. CDR3 sequence (DNA): TGTGCCAGCAGTTCGAGAGCGGGAGGCCCCAACACAGATACGCAGTATTTT. It encodes CASSSRAGGPNTDTQYF.

This chain joins TRBV9 and TRBJ2-3; maybe TRBD2 (6 bases). This CDR3 region has 12 residues. Trimming stripped 5 bases from V and 4 bases from J, with 8 bases between. Per the germline V gene, CDR1 is SGDLS and CDR2 is YYNGEE. CDR3 sequence: CASSLASDTQYF. In nucleotides, the CDR3 is TGTGCCAGCAGTCTAGCGTCAGATACGCAGTATTTT.

This chain connects TRBV28 to TRBJ2-1; 8 nucleotides line up with TRBD2. The CDR3 sequence is 15 residues long. Germline V gene sequence: CDR1 MDHEN, CDR2 SYDVKM. V was clipped by 5 bases and J by 8 bases; unmatched bases: 11. The CDR3 DNA reads TGTGCCAGCAGTCCTCATAGCGGGACTCTCCATGAGCAGTTCTTC. Its translation is CASSPHSGTLHEQFF.

This clone was picked up a small number of times. The chain couples TRBV28 to TRBJ2-3; possibly TRBD2 for D (5 bases). Germline V gene sequence: CDR1 MDHEN, CDR2 SYDVKM. V was shortened by 7 bases and J by 3 bases, with 14 bases between the two germline ends. CDR3 length equals 14 residues. The CDR3 reads CASTPGWETDTQYF. The DNA of the CDR3 is TGTGCCAGCACCCCGGGGTGGGAGACAGATACGCAGTATTTT.